The 6 T cell receptor beta chains reported below all come from one sample, sequenced in a study of blood T cell repertoires in COVID-19. This table comes from immunoSEQ multiplex PCR, and its TCRdb copy is limited to in-frame clones, with some not included. The data contain under 250,000 clones, approximately 83% of them singletons. The source material was peripheral blood. Receptors originate from a man in his fifties with active or convalescent COVID-19.

The chain links TRBV7-2 to TRBJ1-2, with 9 bases matching TRBD1. CDR1 is SGHTA, CDR2 FQGNSA, per germline. J was trimmed by 7 bases and V by 4 bases; bases with no gene match: 10. CDR3 length: 15 residues. The CDR3 DNA is TGTGCCAGCAGCTCGGTGGACAGGGGAAGGGGTGGCTACACCTTC. Translated, it gives CASSSVDRGRGGYTF.

The CDR3 nucleotides are TGTGCCAGCAGTGAGGGACAGGGATTCTCCTACGAGCAGTACTTC. Protein sequence: CASSEGQGFSYEQYF. The rearrangement uses TRBV6-1 and TRBJ2-7; 9 positions match TRBD1. The V and J ends lost 3 bases and 0 bases, in that order; junction bases with no gene match: 3. Germline V gene data show CDR1 as MNHNS and CDR2 as SASEGT. This CDR3 contains 15 residues.

The rearrangement joins TRBV19 to TRBJ2-2; tentative D call: TRBD2 (6 bases). Germline V CDR1 and CDR2: LNHDA, SQIVND (reference sequence). The CDR3 sequence is 16 residues long. V shed 7 bases and J shed 5 bases, with 20 bases lying between them. CDR3 DNA sequence: TGTGCCAGTAACCTGGGGGGTCGGATTCTAACCGGGGAGCTGTTTTTT. Amino acids: CASNLGGRILTGELFF.

Here the CDR3 reads CATSDSDRGLYNEQFF. As DNA, the CDR3 is TGTGCCACCAGTGATTCGGACAGGGGGTTGTACAATGAGCAGTTCTTC. The chain carries TRBV24-1 and TRBJ2-1; 10 nucleotides agree with TRBD1. The germline CDR1 and CDR2 sequences are KGHDR and SFDVKD. CDR3 length: 16 amino acids. The J segment lost 4 bases and the V segment lost 2 bases, leaving 4 bases of the junction unmatched.

The genes are TRBV4-1 and TRBJ2-5; unclear D gene. The germline V gene has CDR1 MGHRA and CDR2 YSYEKL. The CDR3 consists of 15 residues. Trimming stripped 1 base from V and 1 base from J, with 10 bases between. DNA for the CDR3: TGCGCCAGCAGCCAAGTTTGGGCAGTCCAAGAGACCCAGTACTTC. This translates into CASSQVWAVQETQYF.

V is TRBV30 and J is TRBJ2-2; 8 bases are a match to TRBD1. CDR1 GTSNPN and CDR2 SVGIG come from the germline V gene (reference sequence). V lost 2 bases and J lost 3; bases outside the gene matches: 2. The CDR3 contains 14 residues. The CDR3 DNA sequence: TGTGCCTGGAGTCCGGGACAGGACACCGGGGAGCTGTTTTTT. This gives the protein CAWSPGQDTGELFF.